Each of the 11 T cell receptor beta chains below was sequenced from the same sample in a study of cytomegalovirus exposure and HLA in healthy donors. In the PCR, 60 Vbeta and 13 Jbeta primers were used. Some clones are missing from TCRdb's copy, which holds only in-frame ones; the method was immunoSEQ multiplex PCR. Among fewer than 200,000 clones, less than 80% were seen once, and the ten largest hold about 4.5%. The sequenced sample was PBMCs. These receptors all stem from a man aged 40-50 years in good health and CMV-seronegative.

The chain employs TRBV6-5 and TRBJ1-4, with 10 bases aligning to TRBD1. From germline, CDR1 is MNHEY and CDR2 SVGAGI. This CDR3 has 15 amino acids. The V segment lost 6 bases and the J segment 8 bases; nucleotides outside the gene matches: 9. The CDR3, as DNA: TGTGCCAGCAGCACCGACAGGGGGCAGGGAGAAAAACTGTTTTTT. Encoded protein: CASSTDRGQGEKLFF.

This clone has just a few counts. The V and J genes are TRBV5-4 and TRBJ2-3; TRBD1 is a possible D gene (6 bases). CDR3 size: 13 residues. The germline V and J ends were trimmed by 4 bases and 6 bases, with 12 bases remaining between them. The germline gives CDR1 SGHNT, CDR2 YYREEE (reference sequence). CDR3 in DNA: TGTGCCAGCAGCCAGCAGGGGTCCGATACGCAGTATTTT. This encodes CASSQQGSDTQYF.

About this clone itself: Additional DNA sequences in this sample encode the identical CDR3. This sequence joins TRBV7-9 and TRBJ2-3; 8 bases match TRBD1. CDR1 is SEHNR, CDR2 FQNEAQ, per germline (reference sequence). The J segment lost 1 base and the V segment lost 9 bases, leaving 9 bases of the junction unmatched. This CDR3 comprises 15 residues. The CDR3 DNA reads TGTGCCAGTCAGGGGGCGGGCTTCCGCACAGATACGCAGTATTTT. Residues: CASQGAGFRTDTQYF.

The chain joins TRBV2 to TRBJ1-1, with D possibly being TRBD1 (6 bases). Germline values: CDR1 SNHLY, CDR2 FYNNEI. The CDR3 runs 14 residues. Trimming left V 6 bases short and J 0 bases short, with 11 bases between. The CDR3 DNA reads TGTGCCAGCAGGGTCAGGGGTATGAACACTGAAGCTTTCTTT. It codes for CASRVRGMNTEAFF.

The chain is built from TRBV6-5 and TRBJ1-3, with D tentatively TRBD1 (5 bases). From germline, CDR1 is MNHEY and CDR2 SVGAGI. Trimming took 8 bases from V and 8 from J, leaving 19 bases between them. The CDR3 is 14 amino acids. CDR3 DNA: TGTGCCAGCGGGGCTCGCGGCCCGGAAGACACCATATATTTT. Encoded protein: CASGARGPEDTIYF.

This chain links TRBV2 with TRBJ1-1, with no clear D. V was cut by 6 bases and J by 6 bases, with 14 bases left in between. CDR1 is SNHLY and CDR2 is FYNNEI in the germline V gene. CDR3 length: 13 amino acids. CDR3 residues: CASSKQREAEAFF. The DNA of the CDR3 is TGTGCCAGCAGCAAACAGCGGGAGGCTGAAGCTTTCTTT.

The chain carries TRBV30 and TRBJ2-1; 7 bases are a match to TRBD2. J lost 7 bases, V lost 0 bases, and 9 bases had no gene match. Germline CDR1 and CDR2: GTSNPN and SVGIG (reference sequence). This CDR3 is 15 amino acids long. In DNA form, the CDR3 reads TGTGCCTGGAGTGTAATCGGGGGGTTAATAAATGAGCAGTTCTTC. Encoded protein: CAWSVIGGLINEQFF.

The chain couples TRBV30 to TRBJ2-5; maybe TRBD2 (6 bases). Germline V gene data show CDR1 as GTSNPN and CDR2 as SVGIG (reference sequence). There are 15 residues in the CDR3. Trimming stripped 3 bases from V and 1 base from J, with 15 bases between. DNA for the CDR3: TGTGCCTGGAGGCCCGGGACTTCAACCCAAGAGACCCAGTACTTC. Its protein product is CAWRPGTSTQETQYF.

The genes are TRBV27 and TRBJ2-7; 9 bases agree with TRBD1. Unmatched junction bases numbered 6, after V lost 3 bases and J lost 3 bases. This CDR3 is 15 amino acids long. Germline lookup yields CDR1 MNHEY and CDR2 SMNVEV (reference sequence). The CDR3 here is CASSFPGQGLYEQYF. Here the CDR3 DNA reads TGTGCCAGCAGTTTCCCGGGACAGGGCCTCTACGAGCAGTACTTC.

This chain joins TRBV19 and TRBJ2-7, with 8 nucleotides matching TRBD1. V shed 10 bases and J 4 bases; nucleotides not matched to a gene: 6. CDR3 size: 12 residues. Germline V gene lookup returns CDR1 LNHDA and CDR2 SQIVND (reference sequence). CDR3 sequence: CATRGLWYEQYF. The CDR3, as DNA: TGTGCCACCAGGGGGCTGTGGTACGAGCAGTACTTC.

This clone was recorded a few times. This chain uses TRBV4-3 with TRBJ1-5, with 8 bases aligning to TRBD1. Losses at the gene ends were 2 bases for V and 2 bases for J; bases not matched to a gene: 5. This CDR3 is built from 16 residues. The germline CDR1 and CDR2 sequences are LGHNA and YSLEER. The CDR3 protein is CASSQPQGAGNQPQHF. The CDR3 DNA reads TGCGCCAGCAGCCAACCCCAGGGGGCCGGCAATCAGCCCCAGCATTTT.